This TCR beta chain is from a study of technical replicates of blood from a handful of donors. Per germline, CDR1 SGHAT and CDR2 FQNNGV. The CDR3 runs 15 residues. Trimming pared 3 bases from V and 3 bases from J, leaving 15 bases between. Using immunoSEQ multiplex PCR, the repertoire was profiled, and TCRdb retains in-frame clones only, with some absent. Here the sample spans about 82,000 clones, roughly 95% being singletons. Source material: T cells isolated from PBMCs. The receptor was derived from a human donor in good health. The rearrangement uses TRBV11-2 and TRBJ2-7, with D possibly matching TRBD2 (6 bases). CDR3 protein: CASSLDGFSGYEQYF. CDR3 DNA: TGTGCCAGCAGCTTGGATGGATTTAGCGGCTACGAGCAGTACTTC.